Each of the 22 T cell receptor beta chains below was sequenced from the same sample in a study of cytomegalovirus exposure and HLA in healthy donors. In the PCR, 60 Vbeta and 13 Jbeta primers were used. Some clones are missing from TCRdb's copy, which holds only in-frame ones; the method was immunoSEQ multiplex PCR. This table has some 57,000 clones, about 69% appearing once. Sequenced input: PBMCs. Receptors originate from a woman aged 25 to 39 in good health and CMV-seronegative.

This chain connects TRBV18 to TRBJ2-3, with D perhaps TRBD2 (6 bases). CDR3 length: 17 residues. V lost 3 bases and J lost 1, with 17 bases in between. Per the germline V gene, CDR1 is KGHSH and CDR2 is LQKENI. CDR3 nucleotide sequence: TGTGCCAGCTCACCTAGCGGTTCTCCCTATGGCACAGATACGCAGTATTTT. Protein product: CASSPSGSPYGTDTQYF.

This chain links TRBV30 with TRBJ1-4, with a possible D match to TRBD1 (6 bases). Germline lookup yields CDR1 GTSNPN and CDR2 SVGIG (reference sequence). Trimming removed 4 bases at V and 7 bases at J, with 28 bases between. This CDR3 region has 18 residues. The CDR3 nucleotides are TGTGCCTGGATCCCCTCGGACGGGACAAACCCCATCGGTGAAAAACTGTTTTTT. Amino acid sequence: CAWIPSDGTNPIGEKLFF. The entire variable domain, with the rest obtained from reference TRBV30 and TRBJ1-4, is as follows: SQTIHQWPATLVQPVGSPLSLECTVEGTSNPNLYWYRQAAGRGLQLLFYSVGIGQISSEVPQNLSASRPQDRQFILSSKKLLLSDSGFYLCAWIPSDGTNPIGEKLFFGSGTQLSVL.

The J gene is TRBJ1-2, the V gene TRBV11-2; D gene unclear. The length of the CDR3 is 13 residues. CDR1 and CDR2 from the germline V gene are SGHAT and FQNNGV. The V end was cut by 1 base, the J end by 3 bases, with 6 bases between. The CDR3 DNA is TGTGCCAGCAGCTTAGCGGTTGACTATGGCTACACCTTC. Residues: CASSLAVDYGYTF.

The gene calls are TRBV6-5 and TRBJ1-2; D is uncertain. The CDR3 extends over 14 amino acids. Germline-derived CDR1 and CDR2 are MNHEY and SVGAGI. Trimming left V 8 bases short and J 4 bases short, with 17 bases between. The CDR3 spells CASGYPRGAYGYTF. The CDR3, as DNA: TGTGCCAGCGGCTACCCCCGGGGAGCCTATGGCTACACCTTC.

The rearrangement joins TRBV6-5 to TRBJ2-3, with a tentative D call TRBD1 (5 bases). With 6 bases removed from V and 1 base from J, the gap between germline ends came to 14 bases. Germline V CDR1 and CDR2: MNHEY, SVGAGI. This CDR3 has 15 residues. In DNA form, the CDR3 reads TGTGCCAGCAGGGGGCAGATGGATCGCACAGATACGCAGTATTTT. This codes for CASRGQMDRTDTQYF.

V is TRBV6-5 and J is TRBJ1-2; 7 bases are shared with TRBD1. The CDR3 totals 12 residues. Germline lookup yields CDR1 MNHEY and CDR2 SVGAGI. V was clipped by 4 bases and J by 4 bases; unmatched bases: 0. The CDR3 DNA is TGTGCCAGCAGTTGGGACAGCTATGGCTACACCTTC. Its protein product is CASSWDSYGYTF.

This chain uses TRBV7-9 with TRBJ2-1; 7 bases match TRBD2. The germline V gene has CDR1 SEHNR and CDR2 FQNEAQ (reference sequence). The CDR3 loop spans 15 amino acids. V dropped 5 bases and J dropped 1; count of bases not matched to a gene: 5. The CDR3 nucleotides read TGTGCCAGCAGCCCCCGGACTAGTTCCTACAATGAGCAGTTCTTC. Translating it yields CASSPRTSSYNEQFF.

Points on this clone: Because the CDR3 is missing its conserved closing phenylalanine or tryptophan, this is likely a read error. V gene TRBV28 combines with J gene TRBJ2-7; D not resolved. Trimming cost V 2 bases and J 5 bases, with 4 bases left between them. The CDR3 covers 11 residues. Looked up from germline, CDR1 is MDHEN and CDR2 is SYDVKM. The CDR3 DNA reads TGTGCCAGCAGTTTAAGCGACGAGCAGTACCTC. Its translation: CASSLSDEQYL.

This clone came up once. This rearrangement joins TRBV27 to TRBJ2-2, with 8 nucleotides matching TRBD2. CDR1 and CDR2 (germline): MNHEY, SMNVEV (reference sequence). CDR3 size: 15 residues. The ends lost 7 bases at V and 1 base at J; junction bases unmatched: 5. CDR3 in DNA: TGTGCCAGCATTGATAGCGGGATGAACACCGGGGAGCTGTTTTTT. It codes for CASIDSGMNTGELFF.

This chain links TRBV7-9 with TRBJ1-4; D not certain. This CDR3 spans 14 amino acids. V was pared by 3 bases and J by 5 bases, with 10 bases between. Per germline, CDR1 SEHNR and CDR2 FQNEAQ (reference sequence). CDR3 protein: CASSFGIGNEKLFF. DNA of the CDR3: TGTGCCAGCAGCTTCGGGATCGGCAATGAAAAACTGTTTTTT.

The rearrangement uses TRBV6-1 and TRBJ2-3; TRBD2 agrees at 9 bases. V dropped 5 bases and J dropped 3; count of bases not matched to a gene: 3. The CDR3 consists of 14 residues. Germline CDR1 reads MNHNS; CDR2 reads SASEGT. CDR3 coding DNA: TGTGCCAGCAGTCCGGGACTAGCTACAGATACGCAGTATTTT. Translation: CASSPGLATDTQYF.

V is TRBV27 and J is TRBJ2-2, with D tentatively TRBD2 (5 bases). The V end was cut by 7 bases, the J end by 5 bases, with 14 bases between. The CDR3 spans 14 residues. Germline V gene sequence: CDR1 MNHEY, CDR2 SMNVEV (reference sequence). In nucleotides, the CDR3 is TGTGCCAGCAACCTCGGGGATTTGACCGGGGAGCTGTTTTTT. Translated: CASNLGDLTGELFF.

This clone was seen more than once but under ten times. V and J are TRBV28 and TRBJ1-1; D not certain. V lost 2 bases to trimming and J lost 7 bases, with 11 bases between them. CDR3 size: 13 residues. CDR1 and CDR2 from the germline V gene are MDHEN and SYDVKM. The CDR3 spells CASSLRLQYEAFF. For the CDR3, the DNA is TGTGCCAGCAGTTTACGCCTACAGTATGAAGCTTTCTTT.

This clone showed up just a few times. This rearrangement joins TRBV7-9 to TRBJ2-3; tentatively, D is TRBD1 (6 bases). The CDR3 length is 14 residues. In germline, CDR1 is SEHNR, CDR2 FQNEAQ (reference sequence). V lost 3 bases to trimming and J lost 0 bases, with 7 bases between them. CDR3 amino acids: CASSLGASTDTQYF. The DNA of the CDR3 is TGTGCCAGCAGCTTGGGGGCCAGCACAGATACGCAGTATTTT.

This chain uses TRBV7-2 with TRBJ1-5, with 9 bases fitting TRBD1. Germline V gene data show CDR1 as SGHTA and CDR2 as FQGNSA. The V gene end was trimmed by 2 bases and the J gene end by 0 bases; junction bases not matched to a gene: 8. The CDR3 is 18 residues long. CDR3 region: CASSLISGQGGSNQPQHF. The CDR3 bases are TGTGCCAGCAGCTTAATCTCGGGACAGGGAGGTAGCAATCAGCCCCAGCATTTT.

V gene TRBV2 combines with J gene TRBJ1-4, with D possibly TRBD1 on 5 matching bases. Trimming removed 3 bases from V and 7 bases from J, with 15 bases in between. CDR1 and CDR2 from the germline V gene are SNHLY and FYNNEI. This CDR3 has 15 amino acids. In DNA form, the CDR3 reads TGTGCCAGCAGTGATTCTCTTAGCAGGGTTGAAAAACTGTTTTTT. Protein sequence: CASSDSLSRVEKLFF.

The chain recombines TRBV7-9 with TRBJ2-1, with 8 positions matching TRBD2. The CDR3 extends over 15 amino acids. Trimming took 5 bases from V and 8 from J; bases not matched to a gene: 11. Germline V gene sequence: CDR1 SEHNR, CDR2 FQNEAQ (reference sequence). CDR3 sequence reads: CASSTPGTSHDEQFF. In DNA, the CDR3 is TGTGCCAGCAGCACCCCCGGGACTAGTCACGATGAGCAGTTCTTC.

The rearrangement links TRBV7-6 to TRBJ1-6; a possible D gene is TRBD1 (5 bases). With 4 bases removed from V and 13 bases from J, the gap between germline ends came to 11 bases. Per the germline V gene, CDR1 is SGHVS and CDR2 is FNYEAQ. The CDR3 contains 12 residues. This CDR3 reads CASSSPGGPLHF. The CDR3 nucleotides are TGTGCCAGCAGCTCTCCGGGGGGTCCCCTCCACTTT.

V usage is TRBV9 and J usage is TRBJ1-1; TRBD1 aligns across 7 bases. There are 15 residues in the CDR3. The J segment lost 0 bases and the V segment lost 3 bases, leaving 5 bases of the junction unmatched. Per germline, CDR1 SGDLS and CDR2 YYNGEE. The CDR3 is CASSGETGLNTEAFF. CDR3 nucleotide sequence: TGTGCCAGCAGCGGGGAGACAGGGCTGAACACTGAAGCTTTCTTT.

The V call is TRBV28, the J call TRBJ2-7; 9 bases fit TRBD1. In germline, CDR1 is MDHEN, CDR2 SYDVKM. There are 14 residues in the CDR3. J lost 3 bases, V lost 5 bases, and 5 bases had no gene match. The CDR3 loop is CASSGTGFFYEQYF. The CDR3 nucleotides read TGTGCCAGCAGTGGGACAGGGTTCTTCTACGAGCAGTACTTC.

The J gene is TRBJ2-1, the V gene TRBV18, with D perhaps TRBD1 (5 bases). The CDR3 is 15 amino acids. V was pared by 3 bases and J by 3 bases, with 12 bases between. Per germline, CDR1 KGHSH and CDR2 LQKENI. The CDR3 spells CASSPGLTVYNEQFF. The CDR3 region has the DNA TGTGCCAGCTCACCTGGGCTGACAGTCTACAATGAGCAGTTCTTC.

This clone was recorded a few times. The rearrangement uses TRBV11-2 and TRBJ2-5; weak D call: TRBD2 (7 bases). The germline V and J ends were trimmed by 0 bases and 5 bases, with 13 bases remaining between them. Germline CDR1 SGHAT, CDR2 FQNNGV. There are 15 residues in the CDR3. In DNA, the CDR3 is TGTGCCAGCAGCTTAGATCTAAGGGGGGGCGAGACCCAGTACTTC. Translated: CASSLDLRGGETQYF. The full variable domain, in which reference TRBV11-2 and TRBJ2-5 provide the parts outside the CDR3, is EAGVAQSPRYKIIEKRQSVAFWCNPISGHATLYWYQQILGQGPKLLIQFQNNGVVDDSQLPKDRFSAERLKGVDSTLKIQPAKLEDSAVYLCASSLDLRGGETQYFGPGTRLLVL.